What follows is one T cell receptor (beta chain) and its context. This clone was observed a single time. Its antigen remains undetermined. There are no base qualities to consult, and no much larger clone falls within one base. The protocol used for the library was the immunoSEQ multiplex PCR assay. The multiplex PCR relied on a mix of 60 forward primers for TCR Vbeta segments and 13 reverse primers for TCR Jbeta segments. A multiplex PCR assay on genomic DNA amplified the CDR3 region of rearranged TCR beta genes. The Illumina HiSeq System was used to sequence the amplified TCR beta libraries as 87-base-pair reads. The paper's data handling went like this. A later analysis tallied around 87 million unique TCR beta chains across the 666 repertoires, and about 10 million of those chains were shared by two or more donors. To remove PCR and sequencing errors, raw reads were error-corrected and collapsed into unique sequences using a nearest-neighbor algorithm that merged closely related sequences. To assign V, D and J gene segments, CDR3 sequences were aligned to IMGT reference sequences. For a sequence to be retained, a match of at least six nucleotides was required to both a V gene segment and a J gene segment. Rearrangements were called productive when the CDR3 lacked stop codons and stayed in frame with V and J; all others were non-productive. Following IMGT convention, CDR3 was defined as the stretch from the second conserved V-encoded cysteine to the conserved J-encoded phenylalanine. In an earlier analysis of roughly 580 of the donors, sequences lacking an unambiguous match to a single V gene segment were excluded. In an earlier analysis of approximately 590 of the donors, V segments were called functional above 56.7% productive rearrangements and were called segregating when the between-donor standard deviation exceeded 5%. A statistical classification framework was built to diagnose cytomegalovirus status from the catalog of TCR beta chain sequences. A later analysis assigned V and J genes by comparing TCR nucleotide sequences with IMGT/GENE-DB human TR gene sequences. Using the TCRdist pipeline, a later analysis assigned CDR3 sequences along with most-parsimonious VDJ recombination scenarios. In a later analysis, each TCR beta chain was defined by its CDR3 amino acid sequence together with its V-gene family, and reads lacking a unique V-gene family were excluded. A later analysis removed 500 to 650 highly shared, low-generation-probability nucleotide sequences to deal with suspected cross-contamination and a sequencing artifact. For each public chain, a later analysis derived a clonal expansion index from normalized ranks of inferred template counts within each repertoire. Generation probabilities in a later analysis came from a VDJ recombination model fitted to out-of-frame rearrangements, and those results were checked against IGoR. In a later analysis, hypergeometric tests were used to score TCR-TCR, TCR-HLA and TCR-CMV co-occurrence, with a repertoire-size bias correction applied to TCR pairs. A later analysis estimated false discovery rates by permuting HLA or CMV assignments 20 times. A later analysis grouped co-occurring TCRs with DBSCAN, adding TCRdist sequence similarity when clustering within HLA-allele-positive subsets. Repertoires with fewer than 30,000 or more than 120,000 public chains were left out of co-occurrence clustering, as were about 5 repertoires with anomalous nucleotide sharing. TCRdb holds this immuneACCESS table with in-frame rearrangements only. Some clones are missing; in checked studies, unresolved V genes explain under half, and the rest has no known cause. D and trimming were read from the DNA, whereas the V and J calls and clone size are those reported in that table. This sample gives 70,000 to 95,000 clones in total; around 77% of them show up just once. The top ten constitute 3% to 3.5% of the sample.

The cohort was made up of 666 healthy bone marrow donors. Cohort members were all nominally healthy when sampled, although unrecorded immune exposures were likely present. The donor tested CMV seronegative and was one of the 352 seronegative cohort members. A peripheral blood sample was provided by each donor, and peripheral blood mononuclear cells were used for TCR beta sequencing. Genomic DNA was extracted from the blood cell samples with the Qiagen DNeasy Blood Extraction Kit. The data were taken from a study of cytomegalovirus exposure and HLA in healthy donors (dated by TCRdb to the late 2010s). Background for the entire study: An earlier analysis of 550 to 700 of the donors reported 250 to 300 Gb of sequence data and 117 million unique TCR beta sequences from 150 million to 200 million T cells. The T cell repertoires of 550 to 850 subjects were profiled by immunosequencing and related to cytomegalovirus serostatus. Alongside the repertoire data, information on donor age, sex, ethnicity and CMV serostatus was compiled. All discovery cohort repertoires had been generated on a single sequencing platform. The genetic ancestry cluster associated with self-reported Caucasian donors included around four fifths of the 350 to 500 genotyped donors. A later analysis re-examined previously published TCR beta repertoires from hundreds of donors and added high-resolution HLA genotyping to investigate patterns of TCR occurrence. Several DR-DQ haplotypes were handled as single units for association and clustering because linkage in the cohort was strong. The study was designed to test whether signatures of past pathogen exposure could be identified by cataloging public T cell receptors. Besides the first cohort of hundreds of subjects, a separate validation cohort made up of around 120 different subjects was used. An earlier analysis of approximately 640 of the donors applied high-throughput TCR beta sequencing to assess whether each TCR beta V gene segment acted as functional or pseudogenic. The number of typed donors differed by locus: about 629-630 for A, B, C, DRB1 and DQB1; 522 for DQA1; approximately 600 for DPA1; and 400 to 480 for DPB1. HLA typing covered class I and class II loci at four-digit resolution. The study combined high-throughput TCR immunosequencing, statistical association of individual TCRs with disease status, and machine learning to predict cytomegalovirus infection status. In a later genetic analysis, genome-wide SNP genotypes for about 60% of the 666 donors were used, and that subset was treated as a discovery cohort. Rather than using new phenotypic data, the later analysis identified candidate immune exposures from TCR beta sequences and from how often those sequences occurred across donors. Among about 360 genotyped donors of the cohort, an average of around 240,000 unique TCR beta nucleotide sequences were sequenced per donor, around 20% of them non-productive. An early release covering roughly 640 HLA-typed donors comprised about 290 gigabases of sequencing data and 85 million or so unique TCR sequences.

V sheds 1 base and J sheds 8 bases, leaving 9 bases between their ends. The germline V gene gives CDR1 as MGHRA and CDR2 as YSYEKL. The CDR3 covers 13 residues, taking in both the cysteine and the phenylalanine. This entry keeps only the CDR3 DNA: 39 bases, framed from base 1. General conclusions and limits of the study: This cohort had only TCR beta chains sequenced, and the lack of alpha or paired-chain data limited which features could be detected. A later analysis found that most CMV-associated TCR beta chains appeared HLA-restricted, with HLA associations seemingly driven largely by CMV exposure. In the study, approximately 160 TCR beta chains were listed as associated with cytomegalovirus. A later analysis found that HLA-associated TCR beta chains were more clonally expanded and had lower generation probabilities than equally common non-associated chains. Because counts were too low, under 20 rarely observed V segments, including chromosome 9 orphons, were left out of the earlier analysis of some 600 of the donors. In both the original and validation cohorts, the classifier was reported to diagnose cytomegalovirus status with high specificity and sensitivity. In a later genetic analysis, fewer N-insertions in productive TCRs were reported among donors in an Asian-associated ancestry cluster than the approximately 670-donor mean. An association between a missense DCLRE1C variant and V-gene and J-gene trimming of TCR beta chains was found in a later genetic analysis and replicated in an independent cohort. Broadly in line with IMGT annotations, most TCR beta V segments showed up in productive rearrangements about 87% or about 30% of the time in an earlier analysis of several hundred of the donors. Roughly uniform sequencing depth across donors was assumed in presence/absence analyses, although this assumption may not hold. When HLA alleles, especially DR and DQ, strongly co-occurred, TCR associations were difficult to assign to individual alleles. Most TCR sequences were observed very rarely across donors, whereas some public TCRs were present in many individuals. Immune exposure information for the cohort was limited to CMV serostatus. A later analysis associated about 18,000 TCR beta sequences with specific HLA alleles at a false discovery rate of 0.05. Because HLA typing was missing for some donors at each locus, association tests included only the typed subset. According to a later analysis, parvovirus B19, influenza, CMV and Epstein-Barr virus appeared linked to several top co-occurrence clusters. Three of the identified cytomegalovirus-associated TCR beta chains were confirmed in vitro to be specific for cytomegalovirus antigens. According to a later analysis, TCR association rates differed among HLA loci, with DRB1 alleles showing the most associated TCRs and HLA-C alleles showing the fewest. A cluster of highly shared sequence variants was judged likely to represent a technical artifact of the sequencing pipeline. Some IMGT-functional V segments, including TRBV6-2 and TRBV6-3, could not be distinguished by the 87-base-pair reads and were therefore excluded. Correlated functional status among segregating V segments might reflect linkage disequilibrium, but an unknown experimental factor could not be ruled out. A further reported finding was that TCR beta sequences accurately predicted the HLA-A and HLA-B alleles for most subjects in the first cohort. The authors suggested that the approach could potentially be extended to other disease states and immunological phenotypes.

This TCR came from a man over 45 in good health and CMV-seronegative. The sequenced sample consisted of PBMCs. The rearranged chain carries TRBV4-1 and TRBJ1-5; no D gene call is confident. The DNA sequence is TGCGCCAGCAGCCAAGCCCCCTCTGAGCCCCAGCATTTT. Its translation reads: CASSQAPSEPQHF.